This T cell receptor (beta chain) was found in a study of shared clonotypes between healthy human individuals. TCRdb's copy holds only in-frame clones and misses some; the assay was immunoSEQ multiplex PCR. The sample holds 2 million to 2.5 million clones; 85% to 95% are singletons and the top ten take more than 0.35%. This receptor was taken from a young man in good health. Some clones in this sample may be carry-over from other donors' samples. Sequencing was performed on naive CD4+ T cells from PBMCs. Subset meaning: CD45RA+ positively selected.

DNA for the CDR3: TGTGCCAGCAGCCAAGGCGTTCCGTCGGCAGCTTATGGCTACACCTTC. Protein sequence: CASSQGVPSAAYGYTF. The chain combines TRBV14 with TRBJ1-2; D is uncertain. V shed 1 base and J shed 5 bases, with 17 bases lying between them. This CDR3 comprises 16 residues. CDR1 and CDR2 (germline): SGHDN, FVKESK.